Each of the 27 T cell receptor beta chains below was sequenced from the same sample in a study of blood T cell repertoires in COVID-19. Repertoires were generated with immunoSEQ multiplex PCR, while TCRdb's copy carries only in-frame clones and drops some. The sample includes roughly 80,000 clones, roughly 85% of them seen just once. The sample comprised peripheral blood. The receptors stem from a woman at least 80 years old with active or convalescent COVID-19.

The chain links TRBV7-6 to TRBJ2-1; TRBD2 matches at 7 bases. Per germline, CDR1 SGHVS and CDR2 FNYEAQ. V lost 5 bases to trimming and J lost 4 bases; unmatched junction nucleotides: 14. There are 17 residues in the CDR3. The CDR3 is CASSARGGSGAYNEQFF. The CDR3 DNA is TGTGCCAGCAGCGCCCGTGGAGGGAGCGGGGCATACAATGAGCAGTTCTTC.

The chain uses TRBV18 and TRBJ2-7, with D possibly being TRBD1 (5 bases). CDR1 and CDR2 from the germline V gene are KGHSH and LQKENI. Trimming cost V 3 bases and J 4 bases, with 10 bases left between them. The CDR3 loop spans 13 amino acids. The chain's CDR3 is CASSPAQVYEQYF. The CDR3 DNA reads as TGTGCCAGCTCACCGGCACAGGTGTACGAGCAGTACTTC.

The rearrangement links TRBV7-2 to TRBJ1-5; 9 nucleotides align to TRBD1. CDR3 size: 14 residues. Germline loops: CDR1 SGHTA, CDR2 FQGNSA. V lost 5 bases, J lost 7 bases, and 6 bases stayed unmatched. CDR3 in DNA: TGTGCCAGCAGCGCCCGACAGGGGGACCAGCCCCAGCATTTT. This translates into CASSARQGDQPQHF.

In its sample, this clone was seen a few times. The sample has other DNA sequences that encode this CDR3 too. The V gene is TRBV27, the J gene TRBJ1-6; tentatively, D is TRBD1 (6 bases). Germline-derived CDR1 and CDR2 are MNHEY and SMNVEV (reference sequence). Deletions cut 5 bases from V and 1 base from J, with 12 bases between. The CDR3 covers 16 residues. The CDR3 loop reads CASSPKQGSYNSPLHF. Here the CDR3 DNA reads TGTGCCAGCAGTCCTAAACAGGGTTCCTATAATTCACCCCTCCACTTT.

V and J are TRBV2 and TRBJ1-2; maybe TRBD1 (5 bases). Germline CDR1 and CDR2: SNHLY and FYNNEI. V was shortened by 6 bases and J by 3 bases, with 11 bases between the two germline ends. The CDR3 is made up of 13 amino acids. CDR3 sequence reads: CASSETVYYGYTF. The DNA of the CDR3 is TGTGCCAGCAGCGAGACAGTCTACTATGGCTACACCTTC.

V and J are TRBV18 and TRBJ2-5; 8 bases match TRBD1. The V gene's germline CDR1 is KGHSH and CDR2 LQKENI. The ends lost 6 bases at V and 5 bases at J; junction bases unmatched: 8. This CDR3 region has 14 residues. CDR3 amino acids: CASSTDRALETQYF. As DNA, the CDR3 is TGTGCCAGCTCTACGGACAGGGCTCTTGAGACCCAGTACTTC.

The chain combines TRBV30 with TRBJ2-7; 8 nucleotides agree with TRBD2. The CDR3 sequence is 14 residues long. Germline V gene sequence: CDR1 GTSNPN, CDR2 SVGIG (reference sequence). J lost 4 bases, V lost 0 bases, and 5 bases had no gene match. The CDR3 DNA is TGTGCCTGGAGTGTAAGCGGGGGCGGGTACGAGCAGTACTTC. This translates into CAWSVSGGGYEQYF.

Only a few counts were recorded for this clone. This rearrangement joins TRBV19 to TRBJ2-2, with D perhaps TRBD1 (6 bases). Germline CDR1 and CDR2: LNHDA and SQIVND (reference sequence). The CDR3 sequence is 14 residues long. Trimming took 0 bases from V and 6 from J, leaving 8 bases between them. CDR3 DNA: TGTGCCAGTAGTATAGACGGACAGCCCGGGGAGCTGTTTTTT. It encodes CASSIDGQPGELFF.

This clone was found once. The chain joins TRBV6-2 or TRBV6-3 to TRBJ2-2; 10 bases fit TRBD2. CDR3 length: 15 residues. Germline V gene lookup returns CDR1 MNHEY and CDR2 SVGEGT. The ends lost 4 bases at V and 4 bases at J; junction bases unmatched: 3. The CDR3 DNA follows: TGTGCCAGCAGTTCGGGACTAGCGCGCACCGGGGAGCTGTTTTTT. Translation: CASSSGLARTGELFF.

V is TRBV6-5 and J is TRBJ1-3; tentative D call: TRBD1 (5 bases). Trimming took 8 bases from V and 2 from J, leaving 10 bases between them. The germline V gene encodes CDR1 MNHEY and CDR2 SVGAGI. The CDR3 has 13 residues. The CDR3 bases are TGTGCCAGCGGAAGGGGAACTGGAAACACCATATATTTT. Translating it yields CASGRGTGNTIYF.

The chain is built from TRBV7-9 and TRBJ2-7, with no clear D. V gave up 5 bases and J gave up 4 bases, with 9 bases separating them. Germline V gene lookup returns CDR1 SEHNR and CDR2 FQNEAQ (reference sequence). The CDR3 sequence is 12 residues long. CDR3 loop: CASSAILYEQYF. CDR3 coding DNA: TGTGCCAGCAGCGCTATATTATACGAGCAGTACTTC.

This clone was recorded a few times. The CDR3 loop is CASSQSQGASQPQHF. CDR3 bases: TGCGCCAGCAGCCAATCACAGGGGGCTAGTCAGCCCCAGCATTTT. V is TRBV4-3 and J is TRBJ1-5; the match to TRBD1 covers 9 bases. The germline CDR1 and CDR2 sequences are LGHNA and YSLEER. With 2 bases clipped from V and 6 bases from J, the junction kept 5 bases outside the gene matches. The CDR3 loop spans 15 amino acids.

This clone was found a few times. The chain employs TRBV24-1 and TRBJ2-3, with a possible D match to TRBD2 (7 bases). The CDR3 is 17 amino acids. The germline gives CDR1 KGHDR, CDR2 SFDVKD. The V end was cut by 4 bases, the J end by 3 bases, with 19 bases between. Here the CDR3 reads CATSDPRAGARTDTQYF. The DNA for the CDR3 is TGTGCCACCAGTGACCCCCGTGCGGGGGCGCGTACAGATACGCAGTATTTT.

This clone was seen only once. J is TRBJ2-5 and V is TRBV4-2; D remains ambiguous. The germline gives CDR1 LGHNA, CDR2 YNFKEQ. The CDR3 spans 14 residues. Trimming stripped 1 base from V and 5 bases from J, with 11 bases between. CDR3 residues: CASSQGEARETQYF. The DNA of the CDR3 is TGTGCCAGCAGCCAAGGAGAGGCGAGGGAGACCCAGTACTTC.

The V call is TRBV7-9, the J call TRBJ2-1, with TRBD1 identical over 10 bases. The germline CDR1 and CDR2 sequences are SEHNR and FQNEAQ (reference sequence). Trimming took 3 bases from V and 10 from J; bases not matched to a gene: 12. The CDR3 length is 16 residues. CDR3 in amino acids: CASSFHRTGGLGEQFF. The CDR3 nucleotides read TGTGCCAGCAGCTTCCATAGGACAGGGGGGTTGGGCGAGCAGTTCTTC.

V gene TRBV7-2 combines with J gene TRBJ1-5; the match to TRBD1 covers 11 bases. The CDR3 is 17 residues long. The V segment lost 5 bases and the J segment 7 bases; nucleotides outside the gene matches: 13. Germline V CDR1 and CDR2: SGHTA, FQGNSA. The CDR3 sequence: CASSPSGTGGNLQPQHF. For the CDR3, the DNA is TGTGCCAGCAGCCCCTCCGGGACAGGGGGAAATTTGCAGCCCCAGCATTTT.

This clone has just one count. The chain joins TRBV28 to TRBJ1-1; 10 bases agree with TRBD1. Germline CDR1 is MDHEN and CDR2 is SYDVKM. The CDR3 is made up of 15 amino acids. The V gene end was trimmed by 1 base and the J gene end by 7 bases; junction bases not matched to a gene: 6. This chain's CDR3 is CASSLSRTGGYEAFF. CDR3 sequence (DNA): TGTGCCAGCAGTTTATCCAGGACAGGGGGGTATGAAGCTTTCTTT.

The gene calls are TRBV19 and TRBJ2-5, with D hard to call. This CDR3 contains 11 residues. Germline V CDR1 and CDR2: LNHDA, SQIVND (reference sequence). With 9 bases removed from V and 0 bases from J, the gap between germline ends came to 5 bases. CDR3 protein: CASRDQETQYF. DNA for the CDR3: TGTGCCAGCCGGGACCAAGAGACCCAGTACTTC.

This rearrangement joins TRBV9 to TRBJ2-1, with 8 bases matching TRBD2. The germline V gene encodes CDR1 SGDLS and CDR2 YYNGEE. Losses at the gene ends were 0 bases for V and 7 bases for J; bases not matched to a gene: 9. This CDR3 contains 16 residues. The DNA for the CDR3 is TGTGCCAGCAGCGTAGACGGGGGGGCCCTGGCGAATGAGCAGTTCTTC. It is translated as CASSVDGGALANEQFF. Full variable domain (rest looked up from reference TRBV9 and TRBJ2-1): DSGVTQTPKHLITATGQRVTLRCSPRSGDLSVYWYQQSLDQGLQFLIQYYNGEERAKGNILERFSAQQFPDLHSELNLSSLELGDSALYFCASSVDGGALANEQFFGPGTRLTVL.

This chain connects TRBV28 to TRBJ1-4, with 8 bases lining up with TRBD1. J lost 8 bases, V lost 5 bases, and 7 bases had no gene match. This CDR3 region has 14 residues. The germline CDR1 and CDR2 sequences are MDHEN and SYDVKM. The CDR3 coding sequence is TGTGCCAGCAGTGTTACAGGGGGTCGGGAAAAACTGTTTTTT. This encodes CASSVTGGREKLFF.

The gene calls are TRBV5-4 and TRBJ2-7; D call uncertain. From germline, CDR1 is SGHNT and CDR2 YYREEE (reference sequence). CDR3 length equals 12 residues. Trimming left V 0 bases short and J 7 bases short, with 8 bases between. The CDR3 sequence: CASSLDVAEQYF. The CDR3 coding sequence is TGTGCCAGCAGCTTGGATGTTGCGGAGCAGTACTTC.

The chain joins TRBV7-9 to TRBJ1-1; TRBD1 is a possible D gene (5 bases). V was pared by 1 base and J by 0 bases, with 9 bases between. The CDR3 consists of 15 residues. CDR1 is SEHNR and CDR2 is FQNEAQ in the germline V gene (reference sequence). The CDR3 reads CASSLVTALNTEAFF. For the CDR3, the DNA is TGTGCCAGCAGCTTAGTGACAGCTTTGAACACTGAAGCTTTCTTT.

The chain combines TRBV11-2 with TRBJ2-3; 8 bases agree with TRBD1. The junction had 8 bases not matched to a gene; V was cut back by 6 bases and J by 0 bases. The CDR3 runs 16 residues. Germline CDR1 is SGHAT and CDR2 is FQNNGV. CDR3 DNA sequence: TGTGCCAGCAGTTTACAGGGGGATTTTAGCACAGATACGCAGTATTTT. As protein: CASSLQGDFSTDTQYF.

The J gene is TRBJ2-3, the V gene TRBV5-4; 7 bases map to TRBD1. V trimming: 4 bases; J trimming: 8 bases; junction bases outside the gene matches: 7. Germline CDR1 is SGHNT and CDR2 is YYREEE (reference sequence). This CDR3 has 13 residues. CDR3 in DNA: TGTGCCAGCAGCGCCGGGACAGAGATTACGCAGTATTTT. It specifies CASSAGTEITQYF.

V gene TRBV21-1 combines with J gene TRBJ2-7; the table's D call, TRBD1, was not checked against the DNA. TRBV21-1 is a pseudogene locus. The CDR3 runs 18 residues. CDR3: CASSSYDGQGLTGYEQYF. The CDR3 bases are TGTGCCAGCAGCAGCTACGACGGACAGGGGCTCACGGGGTACGAGCAGTACTTC.

This clone was observed a single time. The chain has TRBV28 and TRBJ2-3; 7 nucleotides align to TRBD1. Germline loops: CDR1 MDHEN, CDR2 SYDVKM. V lost 5 bases, J lost 0 bases, and 5 bases stayed unmatched. The CDR3 sequence is 15 residues long. The CDR3 region is CASSEQGSSTDTQYF. The DNA for the CDR3 is TGTGCCAGCAGTGAACAGGGGTCTAGCACAGATACGCAGTATTTT.

This chain uses TRBV15 with TRBJ2-7; D is unresolved. CDR1 LNHNV and CDR2 YYDKDF come from the germline V gene (reference sequence). V gave up 3 bases and J gave up 3 bases, with 9 bases separating them. The CDR3 has 13 amino acids. The CDR3 sequence is CATSSLYHYEQYF. In DNA form, the CDR3 reads TGTGCCACCAGCAGCCTATATCACTACGAGCAGTACTTC.